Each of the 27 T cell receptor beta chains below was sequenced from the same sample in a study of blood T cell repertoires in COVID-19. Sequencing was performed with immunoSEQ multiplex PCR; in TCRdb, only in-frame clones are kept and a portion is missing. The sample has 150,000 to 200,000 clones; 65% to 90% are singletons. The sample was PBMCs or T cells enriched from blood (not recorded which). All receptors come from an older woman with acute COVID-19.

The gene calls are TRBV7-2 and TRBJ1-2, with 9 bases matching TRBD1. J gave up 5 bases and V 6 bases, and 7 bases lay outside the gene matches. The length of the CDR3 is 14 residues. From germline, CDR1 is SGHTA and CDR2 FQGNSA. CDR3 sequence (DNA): TGTGCCAGCAGTTACACAGGGGGCGTTTATGGCTACACCTTC. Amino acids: CASSYTGGVYGYTF.

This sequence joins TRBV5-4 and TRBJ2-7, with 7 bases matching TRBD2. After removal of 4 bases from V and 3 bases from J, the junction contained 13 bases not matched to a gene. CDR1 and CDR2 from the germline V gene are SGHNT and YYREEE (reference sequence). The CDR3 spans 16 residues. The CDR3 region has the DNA TGTGCCAGCAGCCGGGGGGAGGGGCTGCCTCTCTACGAGCAGTACTTC. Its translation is CASSRGEGLPLYEQYF.

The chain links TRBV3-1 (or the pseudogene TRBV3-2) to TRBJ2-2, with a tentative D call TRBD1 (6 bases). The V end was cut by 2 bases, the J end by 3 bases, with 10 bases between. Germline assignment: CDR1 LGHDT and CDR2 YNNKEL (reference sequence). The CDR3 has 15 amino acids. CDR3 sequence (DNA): TGTGCCAGCAGCCAAACAGGGACCTACACCGGGGAGCTGTTTTTT. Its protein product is CASSQTGTYTGELFF.

DNA of the CDR3: TGTGCCAGCAGCCCCCTCAGGGGAGAGAACACTGAAGCTTTCTTT. Protein product: CASSPLRGENTEAFF. V gene TRBV5-5 combines with J gene TRBJ1-1; D might be TRBD1 (6 bases). The CDR3 is 15 residues long. The germline CDR1 and CDR2 sequences are SGHKS and YYEKEE (reference sequence). V was clipped by 4 bases and J by 1 base, with 14 bases between them.

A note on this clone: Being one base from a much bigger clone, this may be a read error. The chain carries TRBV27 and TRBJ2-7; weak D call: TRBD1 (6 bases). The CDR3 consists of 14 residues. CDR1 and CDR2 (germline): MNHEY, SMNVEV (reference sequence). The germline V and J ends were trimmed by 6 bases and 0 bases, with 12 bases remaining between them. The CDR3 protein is CASSPRDNSYEQYF. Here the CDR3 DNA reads TGTGCCAGCAGCCCCCGGGACAACTCCTACGAGCAGTACTTC.

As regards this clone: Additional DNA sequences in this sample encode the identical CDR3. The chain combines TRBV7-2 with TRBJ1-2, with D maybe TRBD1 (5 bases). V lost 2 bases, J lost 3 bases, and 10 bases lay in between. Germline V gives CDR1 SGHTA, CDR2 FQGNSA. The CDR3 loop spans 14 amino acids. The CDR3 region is CASSLTGGDYGYTF. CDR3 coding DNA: TGTGCCAGCAGCTTAACGGGGGGAGACTATGGCTACACCTTC.

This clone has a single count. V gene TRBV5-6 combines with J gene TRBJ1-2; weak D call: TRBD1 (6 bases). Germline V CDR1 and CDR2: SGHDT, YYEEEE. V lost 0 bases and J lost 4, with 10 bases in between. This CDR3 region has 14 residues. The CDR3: CASSLGSGVYGYTF. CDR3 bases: TGTGCCAGCAGCTTGGGTTCAGGGGTCTATGGCTACACCTTC.

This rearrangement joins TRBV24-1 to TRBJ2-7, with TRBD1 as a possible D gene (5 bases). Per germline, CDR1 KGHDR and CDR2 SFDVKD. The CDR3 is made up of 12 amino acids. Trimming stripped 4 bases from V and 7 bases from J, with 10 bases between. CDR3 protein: CATSDFDREQYF. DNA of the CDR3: TGTGCCACCAGTGACTTCGACAGAGAGCAGTACTTC.

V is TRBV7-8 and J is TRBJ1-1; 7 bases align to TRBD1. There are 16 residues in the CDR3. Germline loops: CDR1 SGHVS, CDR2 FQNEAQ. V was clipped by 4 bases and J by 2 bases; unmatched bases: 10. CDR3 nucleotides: TGTGCCAGCAGCTCCATTCCGACAGGGAAAAACACTGAAGCTTTCTTT. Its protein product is CASSSIPTGKNTEAFF.

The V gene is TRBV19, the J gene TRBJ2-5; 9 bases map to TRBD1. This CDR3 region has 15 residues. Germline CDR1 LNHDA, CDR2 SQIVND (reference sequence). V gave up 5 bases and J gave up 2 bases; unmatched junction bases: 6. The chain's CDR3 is CASSPGQGLQETQYF. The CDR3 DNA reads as TGTGCCAGTAGTCCGGGACAGGGTCTTCAAGAGACCCAGTACTTC.

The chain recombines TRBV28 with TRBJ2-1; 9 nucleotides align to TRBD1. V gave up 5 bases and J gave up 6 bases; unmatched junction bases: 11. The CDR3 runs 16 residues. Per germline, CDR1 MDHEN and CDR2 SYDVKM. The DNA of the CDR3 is TGTGCCAGCAGTCTCCCCGGACAGGGGAGGGGCAATGAGCAGTTCTTC. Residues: CASSLPGQGRGNEQFF. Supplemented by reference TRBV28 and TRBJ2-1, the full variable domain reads DVKVTQSSRYLVKRTGEKVFLECVQDMDHENMFWYRQDPGLGLRLIYFSYDVKMKEKGDIPEGYSVSREKKERFSLILESASTNQTSMYLCASSLPGQGRGNEQFFGPGTRLTVL.

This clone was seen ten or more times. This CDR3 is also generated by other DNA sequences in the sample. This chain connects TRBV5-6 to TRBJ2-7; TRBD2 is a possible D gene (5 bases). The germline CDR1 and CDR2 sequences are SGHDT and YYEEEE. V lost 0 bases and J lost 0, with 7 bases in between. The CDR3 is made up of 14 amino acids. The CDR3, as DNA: TGTGCCAGCAGCTTGGGAGGGAGCTCCTACGAGCAGTACTTC. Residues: CASSLGGSSYEQYF.

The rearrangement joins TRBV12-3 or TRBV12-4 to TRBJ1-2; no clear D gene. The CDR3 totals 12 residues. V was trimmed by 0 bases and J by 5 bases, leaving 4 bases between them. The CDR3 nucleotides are TGTGCCAGCAGTTTAGCCTTGTATGGCTACACCTTC. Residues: CASSLALYGYTF.

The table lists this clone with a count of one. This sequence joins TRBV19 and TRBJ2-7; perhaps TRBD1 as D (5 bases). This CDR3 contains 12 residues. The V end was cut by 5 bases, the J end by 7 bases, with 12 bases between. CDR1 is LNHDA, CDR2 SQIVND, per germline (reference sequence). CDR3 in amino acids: CASSHQGREQYF. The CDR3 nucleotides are TGTGCCAGTAGTCATCAGGGAAGAGAGCAGTACTTC.

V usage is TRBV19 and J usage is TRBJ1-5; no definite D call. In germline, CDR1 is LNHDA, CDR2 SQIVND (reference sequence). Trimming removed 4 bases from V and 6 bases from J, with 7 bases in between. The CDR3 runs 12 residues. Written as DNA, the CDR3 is TGTGCCAGTAGTAAGTCCGGTCAGCCCCAGCATTTT. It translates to CASSKSGQPQHF.

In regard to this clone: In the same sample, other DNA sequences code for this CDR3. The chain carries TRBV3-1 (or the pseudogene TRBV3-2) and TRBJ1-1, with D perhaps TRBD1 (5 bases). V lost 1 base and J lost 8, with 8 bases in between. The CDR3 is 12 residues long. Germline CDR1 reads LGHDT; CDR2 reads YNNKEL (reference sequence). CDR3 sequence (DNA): TGTGCCAGCAGCCAAGGGCAGGGCGAAGCTTTCTTT. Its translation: CASSQGQGEAFF.

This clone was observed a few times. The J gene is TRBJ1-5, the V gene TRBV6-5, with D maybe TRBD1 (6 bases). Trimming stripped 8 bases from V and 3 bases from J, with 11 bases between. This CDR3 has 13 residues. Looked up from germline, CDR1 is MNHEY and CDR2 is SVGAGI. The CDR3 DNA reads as TGTGCCAGCCAAAGACAGGTCAATCAGCCCCAGCATTTT. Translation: CASQRQVNQPQHF.

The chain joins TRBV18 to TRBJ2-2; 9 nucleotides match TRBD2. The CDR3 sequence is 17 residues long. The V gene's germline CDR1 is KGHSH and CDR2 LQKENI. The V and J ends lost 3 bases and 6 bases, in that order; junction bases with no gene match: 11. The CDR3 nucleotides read TGTGCCAGCTCACCGCCTAGCGGGAAAGTCACCGCCGGGGAGCTGTTTTTT. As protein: CASSPPSGKVTAGELFF.

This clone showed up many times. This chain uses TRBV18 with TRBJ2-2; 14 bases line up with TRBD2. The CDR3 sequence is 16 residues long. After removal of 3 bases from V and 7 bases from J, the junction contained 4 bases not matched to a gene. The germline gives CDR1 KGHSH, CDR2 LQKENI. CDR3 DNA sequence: TGTGCCAGCTCACCGGGACTAGCGGGAGTCGGCGGGGAGCTGTTTTTT. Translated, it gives CASSPGLAGVGGELFF.

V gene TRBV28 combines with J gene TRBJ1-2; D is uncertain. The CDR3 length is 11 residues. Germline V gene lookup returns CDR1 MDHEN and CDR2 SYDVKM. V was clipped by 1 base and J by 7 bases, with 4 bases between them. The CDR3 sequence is CASSLSVGYTF. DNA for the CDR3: TGTGCCAGCAGTTTATCGGTTGGCTACACCTTC.

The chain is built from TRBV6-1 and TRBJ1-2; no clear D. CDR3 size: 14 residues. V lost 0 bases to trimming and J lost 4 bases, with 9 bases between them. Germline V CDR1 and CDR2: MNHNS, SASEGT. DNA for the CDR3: TGTGCCAGCAGTGAAGCGGGCAGTCTCTATGGCTACACCTTC. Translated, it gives CASSEAGSLYGYTF.

In DNA, the CDR3 is TGCGCCAGCAGCCAAGATACGGGGTATGGAAACACCATATATTTT. Encoded protein: CASSQDTGYGNTIYF. V is TRBV4-1 and J is TRBJ1-3; D not resolved. V lost 0 bases and J lost 3, with 9 bases in between. The germline gives CDR1 MGHRA, CDR2 YSYEKL. This CDR3 has 15 residues.

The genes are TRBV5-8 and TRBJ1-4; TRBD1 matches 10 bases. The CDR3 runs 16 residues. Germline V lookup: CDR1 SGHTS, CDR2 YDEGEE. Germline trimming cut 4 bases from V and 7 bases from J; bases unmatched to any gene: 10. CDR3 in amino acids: CASSRGQGGRIEKLFF. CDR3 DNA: TGTGCCAGCAGCCGAGGACAGGGGGGACGTATTGAAAAACTGTTTTTT.

DNA of the CDR3: TGTGCCAGCAGCCCCCAGGGGGCGGGGTACAATGAGCAGTTCTTC. Encoded protein: CASSPQGAGYNEQFF. This sequence joins TRBV9 and TRBJ2-1, with TRBD1 matching 8 bases. After removal of 4 bases from V and 4 bases from J, the junction contained 7 bases not matched to a gene. Germline values: CDR1 SGDLS, CDR2 YYNGEE. This CDR3 has 15 amino acids.

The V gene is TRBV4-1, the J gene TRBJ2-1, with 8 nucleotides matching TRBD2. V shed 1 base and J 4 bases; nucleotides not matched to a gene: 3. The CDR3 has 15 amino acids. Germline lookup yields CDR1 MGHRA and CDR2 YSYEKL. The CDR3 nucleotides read TGCGCCAGCAGCCAAGTGGGACTAGGTTACAATGAGCAGTTCTTC. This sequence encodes CASSQVGLGYNEQFF.

CDR3 region: CASRPGANSPLHF. The CDR3 nucleotides read TGTGCCAGCAGGCCAGGGGCCAATTCACCCCTCCACTTT. The genes are TRBV14 and TRBJ1-6; tentative D call: TRBD1 (6 bases). This CDR3 spans 13 amino acids. Per the germline V gene, CDR1 is SGHDN and CDR2 is FVKESK. V lost 6 bases and J 7 bases, leaving 10 bases between the germline ends. Complete variable domain (other parts from reference TRBV14 and TRBJ1-6): EAGVTQFPSHSVIEKGQTVTLRCDPISGHDNLYWYRRVMGKEIKFLLHFVKESKQDESGMPNNRFLAERTGGTYSTLKVQPAELEDSGVYFCASRPGANSPLHFGNGTRLTVT.

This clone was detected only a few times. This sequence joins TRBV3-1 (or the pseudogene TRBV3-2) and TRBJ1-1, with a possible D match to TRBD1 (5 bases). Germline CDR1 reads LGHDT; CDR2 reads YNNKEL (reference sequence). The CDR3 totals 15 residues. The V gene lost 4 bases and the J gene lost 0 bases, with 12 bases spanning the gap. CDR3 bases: TGTGCCAGCAGCCCTAGTGGGGCGATGAACACTGAAGCTTTCTTT. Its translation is CASSPSGAMNTEAFF.